The next 24 T cell receptor beta chains were all read from a single sample in a study of CD8 T cells in Susac syndrome. Random-hexamer reverse transcription was applied to roughly 0.5 to 1 ug RNA. TCRdb analysed the immunoSEQ multiplex PCR reads with MiXCR anew, one entry per CDR3 protein. This table has some 130,000 distinct CDR3 sequences, 95% appearing once. The sequenced sample was CD8+ T cells from PBMCs. The receptors were gathered from a human donor with Susac syndrome.

The CDR3 DNA reads TGCGCCAGCAGCCAGGAGCCGGGACTAGCGGGAAACGGGCAGTTCTTC. It encodes CASSQEPGLAGNGQFF. This sequence joins TRBV4-1 and TRBJ2-1; 13 nucleotides line up with TRBD2. Germline lookup yields CDR1 MGHRA and CDR2 YSYEKL. There are 16 residues in the CDR3. Trimming cost V 3 bases and J 12 bases; bases outside gene matches: 11.

The chain links TRBV6-5 to TRBJ1-1; D is uncertain. V lost 5 bases, J lost 4 bases, and 17 bases lay in between. There are 15 residues in the CDR3. Germline CDR1 is MNHEY and CDR2 is SVGAGI. In DNA, the CDR3 is TGTGCCAGCAGTCCCGACGGATTCGGAATCACTGAAGCTTTCTTT. Amino acid sequence: CASSPDGFGITEAFF.

This clonotype was detected only once. The chain combines TRBV20-1 with TRBJ2-7; D could derive from TRBD1 or TRBD2 (5 bases each). Germline CDR1 reads DFQATT; CDR2 reads SNEGSKA (reference sequence). The CDR3 length is 17 residues. Trimming left V 0 bases short and J 3 bases short, with 21 bases between. This CDR3 reads CSARDRPPMGEYYEQYF. DNA of the CDR3: TGCAGTGCTAGAGATCGGCCACCGATGGGGGAATACTACGAGCAGTACTTC.

J is TRBJ2-1 and V is TRBV27; D possibly matches TRBD1 or TRBD2 (5 bases each). Trimming removed 1 base at V and 2 bases at J, with 15 bases between. CDR3 size: 17 residues. The V gene's germline CDR1 is MNHEY and CDR2 SMNVEV (reference sequence). CDR3 sequence reads: CASSLWSGALPYNEQFF. CDR3 nucleotides: TGTGCCAGCAGTTTATGGTCCGGGGCGCTCCCCTACAATGAGCAGTTCTTC.

The V and J genes are TRBV30 and TRBJ1-2, with D unclear. Germline CDR1 and CDR2: GTSNPN and SVGIG (reference sequence). The CDR3 is 13 amino acids. Deletions cut 1 base from V and 4 bases from J, with 10 bases between. The CDR3 bases are TGTGCCTGGAGTGGGATAGCGGGCTATGGCTACACCTTC. Its protein product is CAWSGIAGYGYTF. Based on the CDR3 plus reference TRBV30 and TRBJ1-2, the full variable domain is SQTIHQWPATLVQPVGSPLSLECTVEGTSNPNLYWYRQAAGRGLQLLFYSVGIGQISSEVPQNLSASRPQDRQFILSSKKLLLSDSGFYLCAWSGIAGYGYTFGSGTRLTVV.

The rearrangement links TRBV20-1 to TRBJ2-2; the D gene is possibly TRBD1 (5 bases). The ends were cut back, 6 bases at V and 2 bases at J, with 16 bases in the middle. The CDR3 sequence is 15 residues long. Germline V gives CDR1 DFQATT, CDR2 SNEGSKA (reference sequence). As DNA, the CDR3 is TGCAGTGCCCGGGCTATAAGGGGTAACACCGGGGAGCTGTTTTTT. Amino acids: CSARAIRGNTGELFF.

The V call is TRBV12-3 or TRBV12-4, the J call TRBJ2-3; 7 bases align to TRBD1. CDR3 length: 15 residues. V was pared by 5 bases and J by 2 bases, with 7 bases of the junction left unmatched. CDR3 residues: CASSAQGVNTDTQYF. The DNA of the CDR3 is TGTGCCAGCAGTGCCCAGGGGGTCAACACAGATACGCAGTATTTT.

The chain has TRBV19 and TRBJ1-1; D call uncertain. Deletions cut 8 bases from V and 2 bases from J, with 3 bases between. From germline, CDR1 is LNHDA and CDR2 SQIVND (reference sequence). The CDR3 spans 10 residues. The CDR3 here is CASPNTEAFF. In DNA form, the CDR3 reads TGTGCCAGTCCTAACACTGAAGCTTTCTTT.

The chain carries TRBV7-8 and TRBJ1-1; 9 bases match TRBD1. V lost 7 bases to trimming and J lost 4 bases; unmatched junction nucleotides: 13. This CDR3 is built from 16 residues. Germline CDR1 reads SGHVS; CDR2 reads FQNEAQ. For the CDR3, the DNA is TGTGCCAGCACCCGTATTAGGACAGGGGAGGTCACTGAAGCTTTCTTT. Residues: CASTRIRTGEVTEAFF.

The CDR3, as DNA: TGTGCCAGCAGTCCAACGGGACAGGAAATCTTCTATGGCTACACCTTC. Amino acid sequence: CASSPTGQEIFYGYTF. The genes are TRBV6-1 and TRBJ1-2; 8 nucleotides agree with TRBD1. Germline loops: CDR1 MNHNS, CDR2 SASEGT. The J segment lost 4 bases and the V segment lost 5 bases, leaving 12 bases of the junction unmatched. The CDR3 is 16 residues long.

This chain connects TRBV9 to TRBJ2-7; tentatively, D is TRBD2 (6 bases). The CDR3 is 16 residues long. The ends were cut back, 0 bases at V and 1 base at J, with 14 bases in the middle. Germline CDR1 and CDR2: SGDLS and YYNGEE. The CDR3 spells CASSVGGVSRSYEQYF. The CDR3 region has the DNA TGTGCCAGCAGCGTAGGGGGGGTTAGCAGGTCCTACGAGCAGTACTTC.

The genes are TRBV13 and TRBJ2-7; 8 bases agree with TRBD1. This CDR3 spans 14 amino acids. CDR1 is PRHDT and CDR2 is FYEKMQ in the germline V gene (reference sequence). V dropped 2 bases and J dropped 3; count of bases not matched to a gene: 3. CDR3 in DNA: TGTGCCAGCAGCTTACTAGGACAGGGCTACGAGCAGTACTTC. This gives the protein CASSLLGQGYEQYF.

V usage is TRBV20-1 and J usage is TRBJ2-7; 14 positions match TRBD2. The ends lost 1 base at V and 9 bases at J; junction bases unmatched: 17. CDR1 is DFQATT, CDR2 SNEGSKA, per germline (reference sequence). CDR3 length: 18 amino acids. This CDR3 is CSARATRNGGLAGEVQYF. The DNA for the CDR3 is TGCAGTGCTAGAGCGACCCGAAATGGGGGACTAGCGGGAGAGGTGCAGTACTTC.

The chain uses TRBV5-6 and TRBJ2-2; D gene uncertain. The germline CDR1 and CDR2 sequences are SGHDT and YYEEEE. V lost 1 base to trimming and J lost 0 bases, with 16 bases between them. The CDR3 is 18 amino acids. The CDR3 spells CASSLFYFGPANTGELFF. Here the CDR3 DNA reads TGTGCCAGCAGCTTGTTCTATTTCGGCCCCGCGAACACCGGGGAGCTGTTTTTT.

This chain links TRBV4-1 with TRBJ1-2, with no clear D. V lost 0 bases, J lost 6 bases, and 8 bases lay in between. CDR3 length: 13 residues. The germline V gene encodes CDR1 MGHRA and CDR2 YSYEKL. CDR3 bases: TGCGCCAGCAGCCAAGAGTCATATCATGGCTACACCTTC. It is translated as CASSQESYHGYTF.

The chain uses TRBV24-1 and TRBJ1-2; D unresolved. From germline, CDR1 is KGHDR and CDR2 SFDVKD. The CDR3 contains 14 residues. V lost 4 bases to trimming and J lost 0 bases, with 8 bases between them. The chain's CDR3 is CATSDPTTNYGYTF. The CDR3 nucleotides read TGTGCCACCAGTGACCCCACAACTAACTATGGCTACACCTTC.

The V gene is TRBV4-1, the J gene TRBJ2-5; TRBD1 agrees at 7 bases. Unmatched junction bases numbered 4, after V lost 2 bases and J lost 1 base. Germline CDR1 is MGHRA and CDR2 is YSYEKL. This CDR3 has 15 residues. The CDR3 coding sequence is TGCGCCAGCAGCCAATTCACAGGGGCCCAAGAGACCCAGTACTTC. Its protein is CASSQFTGAQETQYF.

This clonotype was picked up one time. The V call is TRBV5-4, the J call TRBJ2-1; D is ambiguous. Germline values: CDR1 SGHNT, CDR2 YYREEE (reference sequence). The CDR3 runs 13 residues. The V gene lost 0 bases and the J gene lost 7 bases, with 8 bases spanning the gap. The CDR3 loop is CASSLVNKNEQFF. The CDR3 DNA follows: TGTGCCAGCAGCTTGGTGAATAAGAATGAGCAGTTCTTC.

The chain uses TRBV28 and TRBJ2-3; tentative D call: TRBD2 (6 bases). The CDR3 is made up of 11 amino acids. The V and J ends lost 6 bases and 8 bases respectively, with 9 bases between them. Germline loops: CDR1 MDHEN, CDR2 SYDVKM. The CDR3 protein is CASSPLATQYF. The CDR3 DNA is TGTGCCAGCAGCCCACTAGCTACGCAGTATTTT.

This chain connects TRBV11-2 to TRBJ1-1; D unclear. Trimming stripped 5 bases from V and 5 bases from J, with 12 bases between. Germline-derived CDR1 and CDR2 are SGHAT and FQNNGV. This CDR3 has 13 amino acids. The DNA for the CDR3 is TGTGCCAGCAGCAGCCCTGAAGGGACTGAAGCTTTCTTT. Its protein product is CASSSPEGTEAFF.

The chain couples TRBV9 to TRBJ2-1; D unclear. V was clipped by 0 bases and J by 9 bases, with 7 bases between them. CDR1 is SGDLS and CDR2 is YYNGEE in the germline V gene. The CDR3 consists of 12 residues. CDR3 in DNA: TGTGCCAGCAGCGTAGTGACCACTGAGCAGTTCTTC. Its translation: CASSVVTTEQFF.

V is TRBV3-1 and J is TRBJ2-5; D gene ambiguous. This CDR3 has 11 residues. Germline V gives CDR1 LGHDT, CDR2 YNNKEL (reference sequence). The germline V and J ends were trimmed by 4 bases and 5 bases, with 5 bases remaining between them. The CDR3 sequence is CASSRRETQYF. In DNA form, the CDR3 reads TGTGCCAGCAGCCGGCGGGAGACCCAGTACTTC.

This clonotype was recorded only once. This chain uses TRBV27 with TRBJ2-7; D not resolved. The CDR3 extends over 18 amino acids. V shed 0 bases and J shed 3 bases, with 21 bases lying between them. Germline V lookup: CDR1 MNHEY, CDR2 SMNVEV (reference sequence). Here the CDR3 DNA reads TGTGCCAGCAGTTTATCCTTTGGTTCGGGCCCTCTCGTCTACGAGCAGTACTTC. Translation: CASSLSFGSGPLVYEQYF.

This clonotype was seen just once. The chain links TRBV4-1 to TRBJ2-7, with D possibly matching TRBD2 (6 bases). Trimming took off 0 bases at V and 3 bases at J, with 12 bases between the two ends. This CDR3 is 15 amino acids long. Germline V gene lookup returns CDR1 MGHRA and CDR2 YSYEKL. The DNA for the CDR3 is TGCGCCAGCAGCCAAGATCTGGAGGGGATCTACGAGCAGTACTTC. Encoded protein: CASSQDLEGIYEQYF.